This entry describes one T cell receptor beta chain. The data belong to a study of T cell changes during pregnancy in multiple sclerosis. V gave up 7 bases and J gave up 5 bases, with 11 bases separating them. Germline V gives CDR1 SGHNT, CDR2 YYREEE (reference sequence). This CDR3 contains 12 residues. Data came from immunoSEQ multiplex PCR; TCRdb stores just in-frame clones and leaves some out. Of approximately 89,000 clones listed, 94% are singletons. The sequenced sample was peripheral blood, obtained after pregnancy. The sequence derives from a female donor in good health, enrolled as a control in a pregnancy study. The genes are TRBV5-4 and TRBJ2-3; D gene uncertain. The CDR3 protein is CASGNGGDTQYF. The CDR3 DNA is TGTGCCAGCGGAAATGGCGGAGATACGCAGTATTTT.